The clone carrying this T cell receptor (beta chain) has ten or more counts. TCRdb re-analysed the RT-PCR reads in MiXCR, keeping a single row per CDR3 protein. Among about a million distinct CDR3 sequences listed, about a sixth were seen once. These data come from a study of patients and donors after allogeneic stem cell transplantation. The germline CDR1 and CDR2 sequences are MNHEY and SVGAGI. The CDR3 consists of 15 residues. J lost 5 bases, V lost 0 bases, and 4 bases had no gene match. The chain couples TRBV6-5 to TRBJ2-3; 8 bases agree with TRBD2. Sample: blood, either unsorted or a sorted T cell fraction (not recorded which). The clonotype comes from a human donor who was either an allogeneic HSCT recipient or a stem cell or donor lymphocyte infusion donor (not recorded which). It is not recorded whose cells these are; they may come from a transplant donor. The CDR3 here is CASSYSELAGDTQYF. DNA of the CDR3: TGTGCCAGCAGTTACTCTGAGCTAGCGGGAGATACGCAGTATTTT.